These 3 T cell receptor beta chains were all obtained from the same sample, sequenced in a study of CD8 T cells in ankylosing spondylitis (dated by TCRdb to the late 2010s). What the authors observed across the whole study: A TCR beta motif made up of several highly homologous amino acid variants appeared to be characteristic of blood from ankylosing spondylitis patients.

To prepare the library, 5' RACE was applied. The data were produced on an Illumina HiSeq 2500. Through fastp at Q25 and MiXCR, TCRdb rebuilt clones from the public reads, retaining in-frame beta chains. Merged by CDR3 protein, the rows form single entries marked with the most common genes and DNA. This sample is represented by 450,000 or so distinct CDR3 sequences; 26% of them were singletons. The biggest ten clones account for approximately 1% of the sample. Antigens for these TCRs are unknown. Sequenced input: blood, either unsorted or a sorted T cell fraction (not recorded which). All receptors come from a male donor with ankylosing spondylitis.

This clonotype turned up a few times. The chain couples TRBV6-6 to TRBJ1-2; D call uncertain. V was pared by 4 bases and J by 6 bases, with 6 bases between. CDR1 and CDR2 (germline): MNHNY, SVGAGI (reference sequence). The CDR3 has 11 residues. The CDR3 DNA is TGTGCCAGCAGTTCCTGGGATGGCTACACCTTC. Protein product: CASSSWDGYTF.

The table lists this clonotype with many counts. This sequence joins TRBV20-1 and TRBJ2-1; 9 nucleotides align to TRBD2. The CDR3 is 15 residues long. The V segment lost 1 base and the J segment 5 bases; nucleotides outside the gene matches: 6. In germline, CDR1 is DFQATT, CDR2 SNEGSKA (reference sequence). CDR3 nucleotide sequence: TGCAGTGCTAGAGTCGCTAGCGGGACCGACAATGAGCAGTTCTTC. Translating gives CSARVASGTDNEQFF.

This chain joins TRBV7-9 and TRBJ2-5; D unresolved. Germline lookup yields CDR1 SEHNR and CDR2 FQNEAQ (reference sequence). V was pared by 5 bases and J by 7 bases, with 17 bases between. CDR3 size: 14 residues. The CDR3 loop reads CASSPGAEQRTQYF. CDR3 coding DNA: TGTGCCAGCAGCCCCGGCGCCGAACAACGGACCCAGTACTTC.